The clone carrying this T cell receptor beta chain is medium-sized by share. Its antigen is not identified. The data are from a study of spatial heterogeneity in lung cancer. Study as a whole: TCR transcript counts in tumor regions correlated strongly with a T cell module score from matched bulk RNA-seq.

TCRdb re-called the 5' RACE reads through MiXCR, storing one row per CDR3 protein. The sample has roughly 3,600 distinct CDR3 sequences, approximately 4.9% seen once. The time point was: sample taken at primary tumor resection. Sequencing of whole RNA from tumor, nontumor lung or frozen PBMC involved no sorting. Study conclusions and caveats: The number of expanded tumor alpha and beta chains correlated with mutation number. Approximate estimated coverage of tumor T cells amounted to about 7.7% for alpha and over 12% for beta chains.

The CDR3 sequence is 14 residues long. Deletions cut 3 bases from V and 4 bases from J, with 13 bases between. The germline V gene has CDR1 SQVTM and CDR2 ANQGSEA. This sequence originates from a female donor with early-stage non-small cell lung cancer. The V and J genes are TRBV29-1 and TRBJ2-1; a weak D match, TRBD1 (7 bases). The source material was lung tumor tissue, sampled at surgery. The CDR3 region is CSVETAGGYNEQFF. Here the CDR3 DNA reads TGCAGCGTTGAGACGGCAGGGGGGTACAATGAGCAGTTCTTC.